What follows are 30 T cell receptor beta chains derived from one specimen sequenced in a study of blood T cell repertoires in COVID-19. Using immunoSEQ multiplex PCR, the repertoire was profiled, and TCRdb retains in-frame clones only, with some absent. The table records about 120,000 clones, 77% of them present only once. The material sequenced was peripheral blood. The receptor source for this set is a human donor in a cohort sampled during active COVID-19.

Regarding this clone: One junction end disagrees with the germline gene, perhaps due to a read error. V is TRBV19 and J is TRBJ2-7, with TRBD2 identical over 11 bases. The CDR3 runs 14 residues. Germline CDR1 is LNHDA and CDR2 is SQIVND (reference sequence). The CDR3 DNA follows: TGTGCCAGTAGAATAGCGGGAGGGCCCTACGAGCAGTACTTC. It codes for CASRIAGGPYEQYF.

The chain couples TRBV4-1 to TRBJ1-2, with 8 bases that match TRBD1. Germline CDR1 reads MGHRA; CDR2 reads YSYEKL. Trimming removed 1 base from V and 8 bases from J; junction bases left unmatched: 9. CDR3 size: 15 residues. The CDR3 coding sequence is TGCGCCAGCAGCCAAGTAATTAGACAGGGGAAGGGCTACACCTTC. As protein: CASSQVIRQGKGYTF.

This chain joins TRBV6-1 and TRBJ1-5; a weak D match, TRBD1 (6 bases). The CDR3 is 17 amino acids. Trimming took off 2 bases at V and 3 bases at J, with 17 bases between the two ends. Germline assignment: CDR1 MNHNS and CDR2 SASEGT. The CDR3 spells CASSERFGGANNQPQHF. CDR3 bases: TGTGCCAGCAGTGAACGTTTTGGGGGGGCTAACAATCAGCCCCAGCATTTT.

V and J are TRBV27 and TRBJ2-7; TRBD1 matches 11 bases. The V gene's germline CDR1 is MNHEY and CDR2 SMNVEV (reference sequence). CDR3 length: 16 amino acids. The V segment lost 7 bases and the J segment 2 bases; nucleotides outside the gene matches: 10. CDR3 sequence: CASKTRSGQGAYEQYF. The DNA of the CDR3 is TGTGCCAGCAAGACCCGGTCGGGACAGGGGGCCTACGAGCAGTACTTC.

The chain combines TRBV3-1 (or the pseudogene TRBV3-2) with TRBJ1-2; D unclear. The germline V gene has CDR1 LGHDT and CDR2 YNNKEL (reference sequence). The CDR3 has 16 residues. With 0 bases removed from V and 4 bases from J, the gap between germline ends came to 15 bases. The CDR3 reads CASSQDERTAAYGYTF. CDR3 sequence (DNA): TGTGCCAGCAGCCAAGACGAACGGACTGCCGCCTATGGCTACACCTTC.

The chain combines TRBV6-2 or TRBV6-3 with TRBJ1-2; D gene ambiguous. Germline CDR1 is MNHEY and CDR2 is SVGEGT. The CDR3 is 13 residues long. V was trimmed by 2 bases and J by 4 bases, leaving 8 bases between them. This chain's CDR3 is CASSYRTSYGYTF. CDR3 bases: TGTGCCAGCAGTTACCGTACCAGCTATGGCTACACCTTC.

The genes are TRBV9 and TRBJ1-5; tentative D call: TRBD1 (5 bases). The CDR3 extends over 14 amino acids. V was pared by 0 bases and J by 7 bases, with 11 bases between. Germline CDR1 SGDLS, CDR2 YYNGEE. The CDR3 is CASSVGRGDQPQHF. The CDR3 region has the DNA TGTGCCAGCAGCGTAGGGAGGGGAGACCAGCCCCAGCATTTT. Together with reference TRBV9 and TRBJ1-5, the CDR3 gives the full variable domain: DSGVTQTPKHLITATGQRVTLRCSPRSGDLSVYWYQQSLDQGLQFLIQYYNGEERAKGNILERFSAQQFPDLHSELNLSSLELGDSALYFCASSVGRGDQPQHFGDGTRLSIL.

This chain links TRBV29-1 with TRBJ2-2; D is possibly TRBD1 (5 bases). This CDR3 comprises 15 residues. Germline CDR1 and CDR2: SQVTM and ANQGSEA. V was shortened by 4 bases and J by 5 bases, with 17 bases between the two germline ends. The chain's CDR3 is CSVVGQGDITGELFF. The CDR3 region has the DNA TGCAGCGTTGTGGGGCAGGGTGATATAACCGGGGAGCTGTTTTTT.

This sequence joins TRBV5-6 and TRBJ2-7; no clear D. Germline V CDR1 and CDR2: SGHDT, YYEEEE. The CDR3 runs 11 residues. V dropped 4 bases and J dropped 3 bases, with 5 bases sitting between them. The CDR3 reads CASSLYYEQYF. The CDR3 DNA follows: TGTGCCAGCAGCCTATACTACGAGCAGTACTTC.

CDR3 bases: TGTGCCAGCAGCTTGGTGACTAGCGGGGACTACGAGCAGTACTTC. Protein product: CASSLVTSGDYEQYF. The J gene is TRBJ2-7, the V gene TRBV5-4; 11 bases agree with TRBD2. With 0 bases clipped from V and 3 bases from J, the junction kept 2 bases outside the gene matches. The CDR3 sequence is 15 residues long. Germline V CDR1 and CDR2: SGHNT, YYREEE (reference sequence).

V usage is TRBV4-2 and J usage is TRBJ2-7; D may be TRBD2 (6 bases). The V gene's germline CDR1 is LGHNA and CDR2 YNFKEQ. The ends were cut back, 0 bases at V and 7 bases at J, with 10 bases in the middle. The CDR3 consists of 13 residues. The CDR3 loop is CASSQEEGLEQYF. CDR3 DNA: TGTGCCAGCAGCCAAGAGGAGGGGCTTGAGCAGTACTTC.

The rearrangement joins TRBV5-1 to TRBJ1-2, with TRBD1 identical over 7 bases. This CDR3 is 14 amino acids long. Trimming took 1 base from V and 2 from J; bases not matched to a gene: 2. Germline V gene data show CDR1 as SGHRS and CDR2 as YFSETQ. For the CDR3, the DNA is TGCGCCAGCAGCTTGACGGGACAGAACTATGGCTACACCTTC. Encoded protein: CASSLTGQNYGYTF.

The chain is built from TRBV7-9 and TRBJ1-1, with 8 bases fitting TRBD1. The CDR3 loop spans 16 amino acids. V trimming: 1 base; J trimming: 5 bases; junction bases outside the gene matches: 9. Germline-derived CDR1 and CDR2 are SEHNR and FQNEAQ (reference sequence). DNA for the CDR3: TGTGCCAGCAGCTTAGGGGGCCAGGGGGCCCGTACTGAAGCTTTCTTT. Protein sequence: CASSLGGQGARTEAFF.

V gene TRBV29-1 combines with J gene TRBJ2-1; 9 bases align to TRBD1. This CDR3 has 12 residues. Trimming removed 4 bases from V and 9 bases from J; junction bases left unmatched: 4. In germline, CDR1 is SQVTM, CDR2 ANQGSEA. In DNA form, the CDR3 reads TGCAGCGTTGGGACAGGGGCGGGTGAGCAGTTCTTC. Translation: CSVGTGAGEQFF.

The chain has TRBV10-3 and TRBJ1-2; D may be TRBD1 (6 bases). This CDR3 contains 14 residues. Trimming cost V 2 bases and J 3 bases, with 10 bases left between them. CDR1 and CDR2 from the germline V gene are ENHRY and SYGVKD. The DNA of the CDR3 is TGTGCCATCAGTGAGATAGGGGGTGACTATGGCTACACCTTC. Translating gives CAISEIGGDYGYTF.

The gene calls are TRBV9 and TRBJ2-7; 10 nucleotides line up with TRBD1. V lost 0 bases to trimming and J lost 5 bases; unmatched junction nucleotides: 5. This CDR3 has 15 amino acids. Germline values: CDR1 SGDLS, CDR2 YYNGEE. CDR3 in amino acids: CASSVGGQGIDEQYF. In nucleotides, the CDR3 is TGTGCCAGCAGCGTAGGGGGACAGGGGATTGACGAGCAGTACTTC.

Here the CDR3 reads CASSLGTSGRDEQYF. In DNA, the CDR3 is TGTGCCAGCAGCTTAGGGACTAGCGGGAGAGACGAGCAGTACTTC. The chain has TRBV7-2 and TRBJ2-7, with 13 bases aligning to TRBD2. Germline V gene lookup returns CDR1 SGHTA and CDR2 FQGNSA. V shed 1 base, J shed 5 bases, and the junction held 2 bases outside the gene matches. There are 15 residues in the CDR3.

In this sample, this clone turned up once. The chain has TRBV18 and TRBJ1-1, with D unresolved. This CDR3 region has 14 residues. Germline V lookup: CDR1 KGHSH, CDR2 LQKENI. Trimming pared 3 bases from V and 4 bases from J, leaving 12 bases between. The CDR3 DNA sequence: TGTGCCAGCTCACCTCTGGTAGGGAGCACTGAAGCTTTCTTT. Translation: CASSPLVGSTEAFF.

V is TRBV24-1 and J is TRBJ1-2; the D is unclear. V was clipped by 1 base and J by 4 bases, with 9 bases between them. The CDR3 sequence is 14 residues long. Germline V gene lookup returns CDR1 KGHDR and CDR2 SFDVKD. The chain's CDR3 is CATSDFTEPYGYTF. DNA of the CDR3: TGTGCCACCAGTGATTTTACAGAACCCTATGGCTACACCTTC.

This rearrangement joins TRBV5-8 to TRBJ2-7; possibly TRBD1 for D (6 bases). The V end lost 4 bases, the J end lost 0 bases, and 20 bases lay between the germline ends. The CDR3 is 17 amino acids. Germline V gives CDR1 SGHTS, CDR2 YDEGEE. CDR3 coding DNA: TGTGCCAGCAGCCCAAGGCCCAGGACAGACCACTCCTACGAGCAGTACTTC. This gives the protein CASSPRPRTDHSYEQYF.

The CDR3 reads CASSPGQGADGYTF. CDR3 DNA: TGTGCCAGCAGTCCAGGACAGGGGGCGGATGGCTACACCTTC. The chain combines TRBV27 with TRBJ1-2; 11 nucleotides match TRBD1. Trimming cost V 5 bases and J 6 bases; bases outside gene matches: 5. The CDR3 length is 14 residues. In germline, CDR1 is MNHEY, CDR2 SMNVEV (reference sequence).

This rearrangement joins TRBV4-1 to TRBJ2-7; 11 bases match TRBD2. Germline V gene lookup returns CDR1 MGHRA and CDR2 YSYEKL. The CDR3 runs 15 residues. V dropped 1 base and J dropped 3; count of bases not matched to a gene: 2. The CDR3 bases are TGCGCCAGCAGCCAAGGGACTAGCGGGCGCTACGAGCAGTACTTC. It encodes CASSQGTSGRYEQYF.

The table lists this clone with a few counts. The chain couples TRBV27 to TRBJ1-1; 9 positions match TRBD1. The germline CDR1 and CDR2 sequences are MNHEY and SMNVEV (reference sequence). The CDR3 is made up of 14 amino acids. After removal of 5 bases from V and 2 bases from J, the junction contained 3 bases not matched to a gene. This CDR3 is CASSPDRGNTEAFF. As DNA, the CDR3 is TGTGCCAGCAGTCCGGACAGGGGAAACACTGAAGCTTTCTTT.

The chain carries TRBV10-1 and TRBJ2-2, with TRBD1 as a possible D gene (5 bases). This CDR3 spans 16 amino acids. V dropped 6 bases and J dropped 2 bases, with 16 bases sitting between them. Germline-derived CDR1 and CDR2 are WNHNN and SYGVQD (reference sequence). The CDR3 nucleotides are TGCGCCAGCAGCCCCGACCCAACAGGAAACACCGGGGAGCTGTTTTTT. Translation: CASSPDPTGNTGELFF.

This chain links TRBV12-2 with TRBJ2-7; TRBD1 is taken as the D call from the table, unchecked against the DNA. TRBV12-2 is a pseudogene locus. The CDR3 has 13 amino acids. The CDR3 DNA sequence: TGTGCAAGTCGCTTAGATACCGACAGGGTCAAGGACTTC. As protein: CASRLDTDRVKDF.

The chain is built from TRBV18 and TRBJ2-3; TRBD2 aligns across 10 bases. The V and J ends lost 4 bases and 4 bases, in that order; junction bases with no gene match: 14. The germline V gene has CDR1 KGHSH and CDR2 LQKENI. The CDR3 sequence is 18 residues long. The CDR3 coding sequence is TGTGCCAGCTCACTATACAGTCTAGCGGGAGAGAACGCAGATACGCAGTATTTT. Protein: CASSLYSLAGENADTQYF.

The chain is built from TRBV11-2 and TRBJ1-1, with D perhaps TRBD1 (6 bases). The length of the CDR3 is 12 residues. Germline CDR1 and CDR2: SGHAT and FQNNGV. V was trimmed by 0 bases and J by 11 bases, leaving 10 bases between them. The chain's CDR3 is CASSLEGAFAFF. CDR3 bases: TGTGCCAGCAGCTTAGAGGGGGCATTTGCTTTCTTT.

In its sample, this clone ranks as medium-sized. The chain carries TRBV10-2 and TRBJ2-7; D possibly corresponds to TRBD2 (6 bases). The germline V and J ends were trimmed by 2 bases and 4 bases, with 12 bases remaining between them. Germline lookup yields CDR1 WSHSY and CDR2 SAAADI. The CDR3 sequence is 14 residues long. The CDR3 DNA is TGCGCCAGCAGTGAGCATGTGGGGGGATACGAGCAGTACTTC. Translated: CASSEHVGGYEQYF.

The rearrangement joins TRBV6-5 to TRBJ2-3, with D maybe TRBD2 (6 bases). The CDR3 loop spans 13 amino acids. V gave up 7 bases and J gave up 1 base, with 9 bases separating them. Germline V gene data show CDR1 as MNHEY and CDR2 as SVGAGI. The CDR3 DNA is TGTGCCAGCACCGGGGAGGGCACAGATACGCAGTATTTT. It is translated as CASTGEGTDTQYF.

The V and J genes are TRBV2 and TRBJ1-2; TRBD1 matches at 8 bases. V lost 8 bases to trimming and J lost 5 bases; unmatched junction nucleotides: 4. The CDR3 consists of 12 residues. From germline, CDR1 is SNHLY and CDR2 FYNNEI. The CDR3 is CASQDRGYGYTF. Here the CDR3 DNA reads TGTGCCAGCCAAGACAGGGGATATGGCTACACCTTC.